The clone carrying this T cell receptor beta chain was picked up a small number of times. The sample belongs to a study of shared clonotypes between healthy human individuals. Study summary: A few men and a couple of women, aged 18 to 49, were donors.

V was pared by 7 bases and J by 3 bases, with 12 bases between. Germline V gives CDR1 MNHEY, CDR2 SVGAGI. The CDR3 length is 13 residues. Measured with immunoSEQ multiplex PCR; TCRdb has only the in-frame clones, and not every one. The sample lists 900,000 to 1,200,000 clones, more than 75% occurring once. The TCR sequence derives from a man younger than 35 in good health. Some clones in this sample may be carry-over from other donors' samples. Sequenced material: memory CD4+ T cells from PBMCs. Indicated subset: CD45RA-negative fraction. This rearrangement joins TRBV6-5 to TRBJ1-1; possible D gene TRBD1, 5 bases. The CDR3 loop is CASTLGRYTEAFF. Written as DNA, the CDR3 is TGTGCCAGCACCCTGGGACGGTACACTGAAGCTTTCTTT.